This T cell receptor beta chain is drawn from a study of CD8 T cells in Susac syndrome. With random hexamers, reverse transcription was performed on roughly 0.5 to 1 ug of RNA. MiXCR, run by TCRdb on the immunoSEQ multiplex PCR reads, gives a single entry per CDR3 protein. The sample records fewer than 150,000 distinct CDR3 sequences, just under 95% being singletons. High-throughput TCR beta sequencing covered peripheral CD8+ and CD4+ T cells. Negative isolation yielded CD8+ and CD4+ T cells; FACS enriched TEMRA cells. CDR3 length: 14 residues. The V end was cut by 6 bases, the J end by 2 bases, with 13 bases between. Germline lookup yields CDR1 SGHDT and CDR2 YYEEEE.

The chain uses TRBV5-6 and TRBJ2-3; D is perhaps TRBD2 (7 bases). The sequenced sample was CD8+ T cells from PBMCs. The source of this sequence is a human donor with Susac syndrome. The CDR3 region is CASILGGATDTQYF. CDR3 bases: TGTGCCAGCATCCTTGGGGGGGCCACAGATACGCAGTATTTT.